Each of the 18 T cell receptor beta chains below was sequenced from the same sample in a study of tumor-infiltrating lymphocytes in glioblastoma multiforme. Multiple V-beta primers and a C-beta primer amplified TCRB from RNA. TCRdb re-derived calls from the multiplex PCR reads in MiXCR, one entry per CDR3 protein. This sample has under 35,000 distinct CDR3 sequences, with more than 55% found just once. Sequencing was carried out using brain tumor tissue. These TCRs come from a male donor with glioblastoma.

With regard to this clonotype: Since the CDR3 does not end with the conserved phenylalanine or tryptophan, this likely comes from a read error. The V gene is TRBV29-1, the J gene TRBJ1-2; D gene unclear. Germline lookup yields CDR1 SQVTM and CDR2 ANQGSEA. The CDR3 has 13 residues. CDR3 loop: CSGELRGGDGYTI. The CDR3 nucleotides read TGCAGCGGTGAACTGCGGGGTGGGGATGGCTACACCATC.

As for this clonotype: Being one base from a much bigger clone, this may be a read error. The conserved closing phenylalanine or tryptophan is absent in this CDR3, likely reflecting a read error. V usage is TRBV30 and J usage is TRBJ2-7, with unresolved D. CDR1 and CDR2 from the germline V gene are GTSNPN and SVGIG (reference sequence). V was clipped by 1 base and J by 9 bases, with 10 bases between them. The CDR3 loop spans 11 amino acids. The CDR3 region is CAWSEVSSQYL. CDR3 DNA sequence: TGTGCCTGGAGTGAGGTTTCTTCGCAGTACCTC.

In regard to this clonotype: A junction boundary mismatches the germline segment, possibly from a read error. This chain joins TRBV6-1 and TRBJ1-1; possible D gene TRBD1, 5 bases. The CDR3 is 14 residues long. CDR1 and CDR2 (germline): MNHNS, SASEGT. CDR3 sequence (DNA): TGTGCCAGCAGCGTCGAGGGGATGAACGCTGAAGCTTTCTTT. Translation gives CASSVEGMNAEAFF.

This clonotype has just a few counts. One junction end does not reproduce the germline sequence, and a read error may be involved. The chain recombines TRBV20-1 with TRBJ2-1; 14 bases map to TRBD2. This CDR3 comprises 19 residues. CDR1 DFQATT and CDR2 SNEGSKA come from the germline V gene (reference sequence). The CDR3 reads CSAGDQTGTSGSSYNEQFF. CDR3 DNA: TGCAGTGCTGGAGACCAAACCGGGACTAGCGGGAGCTCCTACAATGAGCAGTTCTTC.

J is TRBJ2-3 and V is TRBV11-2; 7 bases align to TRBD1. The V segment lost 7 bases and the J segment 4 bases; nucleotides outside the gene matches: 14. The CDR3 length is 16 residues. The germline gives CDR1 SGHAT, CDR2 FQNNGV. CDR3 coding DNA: TGTGCCAGCAACCCCGGGGCTCTAGGGGGCGCAGATACGCAGTATTTT. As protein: CASNPGALGGADTQYF. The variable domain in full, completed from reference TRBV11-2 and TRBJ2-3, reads EAGVAQSPRYKIIEKRQSVAFWCNPISGHATLYWYQQILGQGPKLLIQFQNNGVVDDSQLPKDRFSAERLKGVDSTLKIQPAKLEDSAVYLCASNPGALGGADTQYFGPGTRLTVL.

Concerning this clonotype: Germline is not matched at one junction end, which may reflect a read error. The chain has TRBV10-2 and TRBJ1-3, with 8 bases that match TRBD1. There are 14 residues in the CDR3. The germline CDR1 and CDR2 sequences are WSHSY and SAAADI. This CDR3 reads CASSESGQADAINF. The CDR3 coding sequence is TGCGCCAGCAGTGAGTCGGGACAGGCAGACGCCATAAATTTT.

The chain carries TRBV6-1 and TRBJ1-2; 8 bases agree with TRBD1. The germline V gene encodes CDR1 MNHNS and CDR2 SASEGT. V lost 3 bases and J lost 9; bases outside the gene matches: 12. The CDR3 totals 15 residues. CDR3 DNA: TGTGCCAGCAGTGAGGAGACAGGGGTATCTAGGAGCTACACCTTC. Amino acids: CASSEETGVSRSYTF.

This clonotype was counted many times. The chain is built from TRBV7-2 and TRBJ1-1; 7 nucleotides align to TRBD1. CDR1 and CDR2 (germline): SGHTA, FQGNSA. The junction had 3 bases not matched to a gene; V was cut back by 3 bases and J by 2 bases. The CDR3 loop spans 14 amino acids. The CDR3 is CASSFRGTNTEAFF. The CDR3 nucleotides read TGTGCCAGCAGCTTCAGGGGGACAAACACTGAAGCTTTCTTT.

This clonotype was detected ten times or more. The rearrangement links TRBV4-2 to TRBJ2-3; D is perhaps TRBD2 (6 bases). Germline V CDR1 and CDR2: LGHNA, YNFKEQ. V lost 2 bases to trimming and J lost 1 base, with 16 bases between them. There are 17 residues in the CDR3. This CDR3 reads CASSQLFGTGGTDTQYF. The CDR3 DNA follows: TGTGCCAGCAGCCAACTCTTCGGGACGGGGGGCACAGATACGCAGTATTTT.

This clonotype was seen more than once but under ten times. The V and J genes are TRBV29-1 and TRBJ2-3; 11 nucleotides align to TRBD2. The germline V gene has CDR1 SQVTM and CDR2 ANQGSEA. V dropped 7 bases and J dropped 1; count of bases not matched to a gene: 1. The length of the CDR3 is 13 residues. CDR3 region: CSGSGGGTDTQYF. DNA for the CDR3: TGCAGCGGTAGCGGGGGGGGCACAGATACGCAGTATTTT.

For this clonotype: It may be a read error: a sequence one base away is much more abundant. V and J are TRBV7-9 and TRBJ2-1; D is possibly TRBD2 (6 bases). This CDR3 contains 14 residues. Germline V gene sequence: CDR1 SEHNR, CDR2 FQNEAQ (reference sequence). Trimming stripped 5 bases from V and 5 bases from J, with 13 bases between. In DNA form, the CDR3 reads TGTGCCAGCAGCAGATTGGGACTCAACAATGAGCAGTTCTTC. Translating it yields CASSRLGLNNEQFF.

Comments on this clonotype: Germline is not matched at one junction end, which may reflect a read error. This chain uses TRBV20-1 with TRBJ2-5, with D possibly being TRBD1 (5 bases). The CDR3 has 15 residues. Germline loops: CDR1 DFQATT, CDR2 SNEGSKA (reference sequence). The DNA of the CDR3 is TGCAGTGATAGAGTCGACAGTGGGGTCCAAGAGACCCAGTACTTC. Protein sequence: CSDRVDSGVQETQYF.

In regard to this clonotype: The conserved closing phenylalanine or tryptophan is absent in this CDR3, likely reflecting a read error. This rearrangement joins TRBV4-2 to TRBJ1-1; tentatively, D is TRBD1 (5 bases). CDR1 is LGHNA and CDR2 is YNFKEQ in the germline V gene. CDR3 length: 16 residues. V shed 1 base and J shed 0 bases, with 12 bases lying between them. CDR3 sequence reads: CASSQVGRDMNTEAFL. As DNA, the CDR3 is TGTGCCAGCAGCCAAGTCGGCAGGGATATGAACACTGAAGCTTTCCTT.

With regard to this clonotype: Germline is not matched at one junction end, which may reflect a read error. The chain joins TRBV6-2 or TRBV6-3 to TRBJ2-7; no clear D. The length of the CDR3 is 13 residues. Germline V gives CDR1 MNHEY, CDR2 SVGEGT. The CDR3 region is CASSYREYDEQCF. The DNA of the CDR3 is TGTGCCAGCAGTTACCGTGAGTACGACGAGCAGTGCTTC.

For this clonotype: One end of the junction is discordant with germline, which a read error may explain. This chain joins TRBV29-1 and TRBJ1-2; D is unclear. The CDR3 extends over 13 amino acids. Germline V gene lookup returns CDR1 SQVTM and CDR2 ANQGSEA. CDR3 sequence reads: CSVELRGRDGYPF. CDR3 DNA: TGCAGCGTTGAACTGCGGGGTAGGGATGGCTACCCCTTC. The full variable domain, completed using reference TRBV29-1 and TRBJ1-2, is SAVISQKPSRDICQRGTSLTIQCQVDSQVTMMFWYRQQPGQSLTLIATANQGSEATYESGFVIDKFPISRPNLTFSTLTVSNMSPEDSSIYLCSVELRGRDGYPFGSGTRLTVV.

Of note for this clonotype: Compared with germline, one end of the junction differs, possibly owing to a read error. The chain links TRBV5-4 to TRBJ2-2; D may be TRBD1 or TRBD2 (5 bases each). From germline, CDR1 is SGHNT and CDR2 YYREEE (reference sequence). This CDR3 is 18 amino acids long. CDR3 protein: CASSRDHPVMGNTGDLFF. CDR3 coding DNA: TGTGCCAGCAGCAGGGACCACCCCGTGATGGGGAACACCGGGGATCTGTTTTTT.

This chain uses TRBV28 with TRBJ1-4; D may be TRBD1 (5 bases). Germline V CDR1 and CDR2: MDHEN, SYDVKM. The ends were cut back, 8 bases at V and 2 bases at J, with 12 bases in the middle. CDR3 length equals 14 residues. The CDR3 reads CASYAGRTNEKLFF. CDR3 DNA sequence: TGTGCCAGCTACGCGGGACGGACTAATGAAAAACTGTTTTTT.

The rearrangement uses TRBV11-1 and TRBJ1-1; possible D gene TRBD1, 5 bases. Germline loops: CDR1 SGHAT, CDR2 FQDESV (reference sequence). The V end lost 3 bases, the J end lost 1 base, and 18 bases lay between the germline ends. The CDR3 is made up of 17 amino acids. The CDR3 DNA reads TGTGCCAGCAGCTTTGACGGGGGAACCATACGGAACACTGAAGCTTTCTTT. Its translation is CASSFDGGTIRNTEAFF.